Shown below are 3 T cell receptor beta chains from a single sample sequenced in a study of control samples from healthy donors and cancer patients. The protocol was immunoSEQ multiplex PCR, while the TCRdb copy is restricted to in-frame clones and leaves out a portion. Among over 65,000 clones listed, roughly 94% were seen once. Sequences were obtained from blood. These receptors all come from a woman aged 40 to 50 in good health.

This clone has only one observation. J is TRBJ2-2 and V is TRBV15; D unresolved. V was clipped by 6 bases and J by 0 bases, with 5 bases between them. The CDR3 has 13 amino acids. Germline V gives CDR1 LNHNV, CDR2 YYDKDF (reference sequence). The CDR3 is CATSETNTGELFF. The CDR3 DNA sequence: TGTGCCACCAGTGAGACGAACACCGGGGAGCTGTTTTTT.

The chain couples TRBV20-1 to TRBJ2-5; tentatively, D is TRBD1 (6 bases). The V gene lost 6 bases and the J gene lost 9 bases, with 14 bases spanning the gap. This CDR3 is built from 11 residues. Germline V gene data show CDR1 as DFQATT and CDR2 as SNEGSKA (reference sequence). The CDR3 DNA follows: TGCAGTGCCAAGGGGGACCGCCCCCAGTACTTC. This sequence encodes CSAKGDRPQYF.

Here the CDR3 DNA reads TGTGCCAGCTCACCACCTTCGACGGTCTATGAGCAGTACTTC. Translating it yields CASSPPSTVYEQYF. The chain carries TRBV18 and TRBJ2-7, with unresolved D. The germline gives CDR1 KGHSH, CDR2 LQKENI. The V end was cut by 0 bases, the J end by 7 bases, with 13 bases between. The CDR3 has 14 amino acids.